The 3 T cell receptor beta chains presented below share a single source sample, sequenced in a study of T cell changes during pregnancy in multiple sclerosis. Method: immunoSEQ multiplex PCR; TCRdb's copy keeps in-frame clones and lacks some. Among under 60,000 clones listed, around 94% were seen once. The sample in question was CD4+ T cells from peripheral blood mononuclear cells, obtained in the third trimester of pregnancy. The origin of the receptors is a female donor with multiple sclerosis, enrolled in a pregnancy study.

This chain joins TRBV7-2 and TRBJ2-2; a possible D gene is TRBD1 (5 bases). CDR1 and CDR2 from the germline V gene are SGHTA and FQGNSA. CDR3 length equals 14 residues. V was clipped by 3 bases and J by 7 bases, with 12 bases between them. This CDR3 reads CASSLGQLVGELFF. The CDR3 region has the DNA TGTGCCAGCAGCTTGGGGCAGCTTGTCGGGGAGCTGTTTTTT. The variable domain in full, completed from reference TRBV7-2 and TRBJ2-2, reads GAGVSQSPSNKVTEKGKDVELRCDPISGHTALYWYRQSLGQGLEFLIYFQGNSAPDKSGLPSDRFSAERTGGSVSTLTIQRTQQEDSAVYLCASSLGQLVGELFFGEGSRLTVL.

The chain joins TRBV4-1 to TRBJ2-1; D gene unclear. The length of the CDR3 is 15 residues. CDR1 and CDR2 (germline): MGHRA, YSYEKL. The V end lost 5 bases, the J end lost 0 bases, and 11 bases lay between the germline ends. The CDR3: CASSALDFSYNEQFF. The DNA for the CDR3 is TGCGCCAGCAGCGCCCTCGACTTCTCCTACAATGAGCAGTTCTTC.

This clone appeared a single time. The CDR3 coding sequence is TGTGCCAGCAGCGGGGACAGGGTTGGGTCCCCTGGAAACACCATATATTTT. It translates to CASSGDRVGSPGNTIYF. This chain connects TRBV11-2 to TRBJ1-3, with 9 bases identical to TRBD1. Unmatched junction bases numbered 10, after V lost 5 bases and J lost 2 bases. CDR3 length: 17 residues. Looked up from germline, CDR1 is SGHAT and CDR2 is FQNNGV.